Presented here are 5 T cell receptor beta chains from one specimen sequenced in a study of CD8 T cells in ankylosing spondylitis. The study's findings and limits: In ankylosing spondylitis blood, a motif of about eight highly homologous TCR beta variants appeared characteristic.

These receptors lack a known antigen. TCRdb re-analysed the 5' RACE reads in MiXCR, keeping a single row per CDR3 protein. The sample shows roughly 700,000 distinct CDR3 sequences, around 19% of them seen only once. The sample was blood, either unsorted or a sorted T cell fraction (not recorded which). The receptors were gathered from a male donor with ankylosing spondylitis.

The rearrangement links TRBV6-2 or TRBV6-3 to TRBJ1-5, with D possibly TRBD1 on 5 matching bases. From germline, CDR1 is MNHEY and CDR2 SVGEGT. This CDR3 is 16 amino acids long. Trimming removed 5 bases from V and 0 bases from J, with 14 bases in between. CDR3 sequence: CASSTTGLNSNQPQHF. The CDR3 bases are TGTGCCAGCAGTACGACGGGACTCAATAGCAATCAGCCCCAGCATTTT.

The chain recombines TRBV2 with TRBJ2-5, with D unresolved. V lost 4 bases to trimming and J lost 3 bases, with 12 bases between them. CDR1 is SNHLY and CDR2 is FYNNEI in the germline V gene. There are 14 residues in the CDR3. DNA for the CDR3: TGTGCCAGCAGTGGAGAACTCGTAGAAGAGACCCAGTACTTC. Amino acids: CASSGELVEETQYF.

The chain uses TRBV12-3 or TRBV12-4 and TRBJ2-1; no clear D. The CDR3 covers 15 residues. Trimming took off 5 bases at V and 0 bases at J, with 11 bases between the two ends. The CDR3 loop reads CASSGVLPSYNEQFF. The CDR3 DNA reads TGTGCCAGCAGTGGAGTTCTCCCCTCCTACAATGAGCAGTTCTTC.

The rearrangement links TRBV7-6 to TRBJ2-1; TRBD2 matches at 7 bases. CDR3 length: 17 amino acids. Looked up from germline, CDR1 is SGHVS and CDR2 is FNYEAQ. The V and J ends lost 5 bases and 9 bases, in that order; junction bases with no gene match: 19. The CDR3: CASSAALGGSFLFEQFF. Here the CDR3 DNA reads TGTGCCAGCAGCGCCGCCCTTGGCGGGAGTTTCCTTTTTGAGCAGTTCTTC.

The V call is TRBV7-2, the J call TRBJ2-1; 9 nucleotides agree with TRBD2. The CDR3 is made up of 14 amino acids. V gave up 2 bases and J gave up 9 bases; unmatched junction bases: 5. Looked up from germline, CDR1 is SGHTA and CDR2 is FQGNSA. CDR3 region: CASSLRGRGIEQFF. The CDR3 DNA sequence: TGTGCCAGCAGCTTACGCGGGAGGGGGATTGAGCAGTTCTTC. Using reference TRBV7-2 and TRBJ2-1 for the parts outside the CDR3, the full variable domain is GAGVSQSPSNKVTEKGKDVELRCDPISGHTALYWYRQSLGQGLEFLIYFQGNSAPDKSGLPSDRFSAERTGGSVSTLTIQRTQQEDSAVYLCASSLRGRGIEQFFGPGTRLTVL.